Listed here are 5 T cell receptor beta chains from one sample, sequenced in a study of early T cells in non-severe SARS-CoV-2 infection. TCRdb used MiXCR to reprocess the 5' RACE reads, holding one entry per CDR3 protein. Among around 58,000 distinct CDR3 sequences, less than 9.5% were seen once, and the ten largest hold about 10%. The sequences come from whole blood, collected at baseline. The source of these receptors is an adult who was a healthcare worker with PCR-confirmed SARS-CoV-2 infection or an uninfected control (not recorded which).

This clonotype has a count of ten or more. The genes are TRBV6-5 and TRBJ2-3, with a tentative D call TRBD2 (6 bases). V lost 6 bases and J 2 bases, leaving 15 bases between the germline ends. The CDR3 has 15 amino acids. Germline lookup yields CDR1 MNHEY and CDR2 SVGAGI. The CDR3 DNA follows: TGTGCCAGCAGCGGCGGGACCGACTACACAGATACGCAGTATTTT. Its translation is CASSGGTDYTDTQYF.

The gene calls are TRBV20-1 and TRBJ2-3; D may be TRBD2 (6 bases). Trimming removed 3 bases from V and 1 base from J, with 14 bases in between. The CDR3 loop spans 15 amino acids. Germline assignment: CDR1 DFQATT and CDR2 SNEGSKA (reference sequence). The CDR3 nucleotides read TGCAGTGCTAGTGAGGGGACGGGAGGCACAGATACGCAGTATTTT. It specifies CSASEGTGGTDTQYF.

This clonotype was counted ten times or more. The genes are TRBV19 and TRBJ2-1, with 10 bases that match TRBD2. This CDR3 comprises 14 residues. Germline CDR1 is LNHDA and CDR2 is SQIVND (reference sequence). After removal of 9 bases from V and 6 bases from J, the junction contained 8 bases not matched to a gene. CDR3 region: CASFPSGSLNEQFF. CDR3 coding DNA: TGTGCCAGCTTCCCTAGCGGGAGTCTCAATGAGCAGTTCTTC.

This clonotype has just a few counts. The rearrangement links TRBV21-1 to TRBJ1-5; the table's D call, TRBD1, was not checked against the DNA. TRBV21-1 is a listed pseudogene. This CDR3 contains 14 residues. The DNA of the CDR3 is TGTGCCAGGCTACCGGACAGGGTCCATCAGCCCCAGCATTTT. The encoded protein is CARLPDRVHQPQHF.

The chain links TRBV12-3 or TRBV12-4 to TRBJ2-1; 10 bases align to TRBD2. This CDR3 comprises 14 residues. Trimming took 4 bases from V and 4 from J; bases not matched to a gene: 1. The CDR3 nucleotides read TGTGCCAGCAGTTCTAGCGGGAGTTACAATGAGCAGTTCTTC. It specifies CASSSSGSYNEQFF.